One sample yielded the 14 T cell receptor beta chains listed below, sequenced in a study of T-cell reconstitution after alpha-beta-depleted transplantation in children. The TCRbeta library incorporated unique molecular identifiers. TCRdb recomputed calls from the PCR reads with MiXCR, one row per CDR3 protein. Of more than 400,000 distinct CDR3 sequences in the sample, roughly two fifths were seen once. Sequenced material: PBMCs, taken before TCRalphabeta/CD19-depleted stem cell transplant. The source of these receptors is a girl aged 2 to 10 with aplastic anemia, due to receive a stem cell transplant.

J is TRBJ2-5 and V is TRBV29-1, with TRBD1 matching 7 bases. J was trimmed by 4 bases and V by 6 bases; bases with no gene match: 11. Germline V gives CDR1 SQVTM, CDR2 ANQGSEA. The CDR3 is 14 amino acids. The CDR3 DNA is TGCAGCGTCCTCCGGGACAGTCGTACAGAGACCCAGTACTTC. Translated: CSVLRDSRTETQYF. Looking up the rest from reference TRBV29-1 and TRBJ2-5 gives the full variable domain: SAVISQKPSRDICQRGTSLTIQCQVDSQVTMMFWYRQQPGQSLTLIATANQGSEATYESGFVIDKFPISRPNLTFSTLTVSNMSPEDSSIYLCSVLRDSRTETQYFGPGTRLLVL.

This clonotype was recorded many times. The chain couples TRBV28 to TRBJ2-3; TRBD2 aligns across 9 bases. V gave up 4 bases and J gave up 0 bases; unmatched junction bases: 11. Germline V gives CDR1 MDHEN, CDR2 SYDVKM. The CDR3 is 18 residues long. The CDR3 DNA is TGTGCCAGCAGTTATCCCTCAGCGGGGGGAGCTAGCACAGATACGCAGTATTTT. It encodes CASSYPSAGGASTDTQYF.

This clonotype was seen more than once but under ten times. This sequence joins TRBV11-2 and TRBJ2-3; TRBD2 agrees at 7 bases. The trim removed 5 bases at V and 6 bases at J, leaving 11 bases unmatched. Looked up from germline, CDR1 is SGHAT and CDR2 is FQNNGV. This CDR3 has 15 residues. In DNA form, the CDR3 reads TGTGCCAGCAGCCTGGTAATGGGAGGGAGGGATACGCAGTATTTT. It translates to CASSLVMGGRDTQYF.

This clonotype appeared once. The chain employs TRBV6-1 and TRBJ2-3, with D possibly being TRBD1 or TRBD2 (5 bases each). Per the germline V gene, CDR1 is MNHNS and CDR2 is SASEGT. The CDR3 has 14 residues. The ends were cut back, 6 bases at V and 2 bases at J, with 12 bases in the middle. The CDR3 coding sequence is TGTGCCAGCAGCCCGGGACGGACCACAGATACGCAGTATTTT. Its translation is CASSPGRTTDTQYF.

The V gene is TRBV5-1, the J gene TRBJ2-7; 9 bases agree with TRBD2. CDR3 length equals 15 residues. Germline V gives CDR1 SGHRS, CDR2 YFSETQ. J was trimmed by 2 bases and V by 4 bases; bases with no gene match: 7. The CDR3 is CASSREAGGAYEQYF. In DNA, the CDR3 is TGCGCCAGCAGCCGAGAAGCGGGAGGCGCCTACGAGCAGTACTTC.

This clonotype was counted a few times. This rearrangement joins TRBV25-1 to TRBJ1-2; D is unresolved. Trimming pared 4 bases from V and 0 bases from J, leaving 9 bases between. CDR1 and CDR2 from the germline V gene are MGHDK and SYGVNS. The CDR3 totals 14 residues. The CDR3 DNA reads TGTGCCAGCAGTGCCTCCTCCACTAACTATGGCTACACCTTC. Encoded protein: CASSASSTNYGYTF.

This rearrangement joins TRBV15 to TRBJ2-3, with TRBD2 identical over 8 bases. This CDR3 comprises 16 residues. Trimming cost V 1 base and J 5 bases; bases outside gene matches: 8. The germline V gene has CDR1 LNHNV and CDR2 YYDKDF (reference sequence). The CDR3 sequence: CATSRVASGSLDTQYF. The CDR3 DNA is TGTGCCACCAGCAGAGTGGCGAGCGGGAGCTTAGATACGCAGTATTTT.

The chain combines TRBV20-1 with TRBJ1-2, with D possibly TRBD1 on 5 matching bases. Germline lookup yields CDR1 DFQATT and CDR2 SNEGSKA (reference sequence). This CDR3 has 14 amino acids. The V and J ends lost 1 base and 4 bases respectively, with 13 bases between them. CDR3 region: CSARAGQVPYGYTF. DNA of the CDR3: TGCAGTGCTAGAGCGGGGCAGGTCCCCTATGGCTACACCTTC.

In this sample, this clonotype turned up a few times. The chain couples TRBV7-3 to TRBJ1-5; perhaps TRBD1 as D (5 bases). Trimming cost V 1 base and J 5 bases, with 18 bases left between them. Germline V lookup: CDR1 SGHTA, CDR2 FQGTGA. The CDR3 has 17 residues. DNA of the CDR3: TGTGCCAGCAGCTTAAGGAGAGGGTCGGCAGGGTATCAGCCCCAGCATTTT. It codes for CASSLRRGSAGYQPQHF.

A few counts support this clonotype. CDR3 region: CASSLAPLKSGTAGNIQYF. The CDR3 nucleotides are TGTGCCAGCAGCTTAGCCCCCTTGAAATCGGGGACAGCAGGAAACATTCAGTACTTC. The rearrangement links TRBV11-3 to TRBJ2-4; 7 positions agree with TRBD1. The ends lost 1 base at V and 6 bases at J; junction bases unmatched: 18. The CDR3 sequence is 19 residues long. Germline V gives CDR1 SGHNT, CDR2 YENEEA.

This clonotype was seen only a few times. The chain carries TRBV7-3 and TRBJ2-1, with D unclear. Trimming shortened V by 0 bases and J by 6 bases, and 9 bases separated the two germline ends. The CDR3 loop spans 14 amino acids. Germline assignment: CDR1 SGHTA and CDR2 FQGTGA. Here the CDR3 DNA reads TGTGCCAGCAGCTTAACAGCGTGGGGCAATGAGCAGTTCTTC. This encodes CASSLTAWGNEQFF.

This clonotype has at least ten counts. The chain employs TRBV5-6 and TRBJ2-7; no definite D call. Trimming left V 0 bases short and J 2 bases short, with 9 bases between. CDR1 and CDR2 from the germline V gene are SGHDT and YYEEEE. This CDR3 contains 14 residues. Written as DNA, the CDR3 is TGTGCCAGCAGCTTGGGGCAGGCTACCTACGAGCAGTACTTC. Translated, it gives CASSLGQATYEQYF.

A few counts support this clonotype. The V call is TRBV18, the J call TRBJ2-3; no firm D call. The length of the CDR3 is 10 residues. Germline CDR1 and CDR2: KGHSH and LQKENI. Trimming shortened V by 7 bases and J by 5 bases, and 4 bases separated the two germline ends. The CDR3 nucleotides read TGTGCCAGCTACTTAGATACGCAGTATTTT. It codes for CASYLDTQYF.

The CDR3 nucleotides read TGCGCCAGTACGGGTGGAAAGAGCTACACCTTC. Translating gives CASTGGKSYTF. This chain uses TRBV5-1 with TRBJ1-2; D is undetermined. V was clipped by 8 bases and J by 9 bases, with 14 bases between them. The CDR3 consists of 11 residues. Germline values: CDR1 SGHRS, CDR2 YFSETQ.